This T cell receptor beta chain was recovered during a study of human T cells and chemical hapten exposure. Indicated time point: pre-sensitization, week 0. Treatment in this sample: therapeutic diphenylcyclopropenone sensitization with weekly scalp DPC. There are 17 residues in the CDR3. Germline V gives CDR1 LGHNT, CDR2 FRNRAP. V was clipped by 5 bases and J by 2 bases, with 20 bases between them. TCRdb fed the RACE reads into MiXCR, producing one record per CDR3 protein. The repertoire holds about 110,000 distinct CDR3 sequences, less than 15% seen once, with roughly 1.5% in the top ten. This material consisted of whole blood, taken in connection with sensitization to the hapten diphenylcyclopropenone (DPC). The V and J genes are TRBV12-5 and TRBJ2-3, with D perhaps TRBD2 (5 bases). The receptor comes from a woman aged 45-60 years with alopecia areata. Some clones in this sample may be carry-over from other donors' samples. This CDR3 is CASGMYGRGGVTDTQYF. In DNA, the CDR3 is TGTGCTAGTGGTATGTATGGCCGCGGAGGAGTCACAGATACGCAGTATTTT.